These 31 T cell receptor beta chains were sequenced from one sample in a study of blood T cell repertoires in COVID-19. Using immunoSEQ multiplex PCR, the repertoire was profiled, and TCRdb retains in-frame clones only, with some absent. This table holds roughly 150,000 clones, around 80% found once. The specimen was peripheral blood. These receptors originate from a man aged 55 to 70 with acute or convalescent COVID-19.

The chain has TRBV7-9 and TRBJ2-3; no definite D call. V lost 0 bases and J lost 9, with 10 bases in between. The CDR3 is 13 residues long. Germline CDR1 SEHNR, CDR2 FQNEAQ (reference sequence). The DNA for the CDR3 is TGTGCCAGCAGCTTAGCGGAGATGGCAACGCAGTATTTT. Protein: CASSLAEMATQYF.

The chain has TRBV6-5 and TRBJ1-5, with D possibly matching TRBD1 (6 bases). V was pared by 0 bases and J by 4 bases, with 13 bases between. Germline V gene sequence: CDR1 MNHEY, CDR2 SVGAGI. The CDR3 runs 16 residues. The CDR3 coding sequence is TGTGCCAGCAGTTACTCGCGGGGGGCTGGGAATCAGCCCCAGCATTTT. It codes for CASSYSRGAGNQPQHF.

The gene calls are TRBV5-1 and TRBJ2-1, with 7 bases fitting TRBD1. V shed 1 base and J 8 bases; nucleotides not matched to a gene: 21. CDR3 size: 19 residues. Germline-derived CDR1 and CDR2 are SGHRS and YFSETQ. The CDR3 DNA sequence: TGCGCCAGCAGCTTGAGGGTACAAGTATTACAGGGGCAAAGGGATGAGCAGTTCTTC. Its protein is CASSLRVQVLQGQRDEQFF.

The CDR3: CASGSGRMNTEAFF. The CDR3 DNA follows: TGTGCCAGCGGGTCAGGCCGGATGAACACTGAAGCTTTCTTT. The chain has TRBV6-6 and TRBJ1-1, with D unclear. The CDR3 spans 14 residues. Deletions cut 8 bases from V and 0 bases from J, with 13 bases between. CDR1 and CDR2 (germline): MNHNY, SVGAGI (reference sequence).

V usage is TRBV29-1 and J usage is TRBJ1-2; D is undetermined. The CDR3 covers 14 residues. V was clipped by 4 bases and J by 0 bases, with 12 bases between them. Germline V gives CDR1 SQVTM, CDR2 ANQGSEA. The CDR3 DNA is TGCAGCGTTGGGGTGAGGATCTCTAACTATGGCTACACCTTC. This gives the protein CSVGVRISNYGYTF.

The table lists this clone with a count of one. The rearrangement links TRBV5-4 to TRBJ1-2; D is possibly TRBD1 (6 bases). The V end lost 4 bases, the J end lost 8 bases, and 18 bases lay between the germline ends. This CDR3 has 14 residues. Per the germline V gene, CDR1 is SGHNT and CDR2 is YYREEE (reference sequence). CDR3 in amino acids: CASSGGGNHGGYTF. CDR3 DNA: TGTGCCAGCAGCGGGGGGGGCAATCATGGAGGCTACACCTTC.

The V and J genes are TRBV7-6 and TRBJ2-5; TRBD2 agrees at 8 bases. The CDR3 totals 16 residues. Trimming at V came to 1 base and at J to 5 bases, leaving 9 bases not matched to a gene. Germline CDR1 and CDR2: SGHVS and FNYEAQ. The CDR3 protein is CASSLGVSGAWETQYF. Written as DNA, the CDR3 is TGTGCCAGCAGCTTAGGTGTTAGCGGGGCTTGGGAGACCCAGTACTTC.

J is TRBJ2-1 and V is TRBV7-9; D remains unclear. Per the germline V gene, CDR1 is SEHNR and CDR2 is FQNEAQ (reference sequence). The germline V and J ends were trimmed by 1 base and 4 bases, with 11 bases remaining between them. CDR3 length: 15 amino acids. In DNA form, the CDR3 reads TGTGCCAGCAGCTTAGGACGGAGTTTTTACAATGAGCAGTTCTTC. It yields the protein CASSLGRSFYNEQFF.

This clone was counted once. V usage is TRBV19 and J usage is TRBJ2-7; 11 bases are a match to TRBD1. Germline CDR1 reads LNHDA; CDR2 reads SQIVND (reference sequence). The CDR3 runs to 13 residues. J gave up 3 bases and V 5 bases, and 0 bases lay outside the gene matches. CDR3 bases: TGTGCCAGTAGTGGGACAGGGGGCTACGAGCAGTACTTC. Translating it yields CASSGTGGYEQYF. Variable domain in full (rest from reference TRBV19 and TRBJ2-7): DGGITQSPKYLFRKEGQNVTLSCEQNLNHDAMYWYRQDPGQGLRLIYYSQIVNDFQKGDIAEGYSVSREKKESFPLTVTSAQKNPTAFYLCASSGTGGYEQYFGPGTRLTVT.

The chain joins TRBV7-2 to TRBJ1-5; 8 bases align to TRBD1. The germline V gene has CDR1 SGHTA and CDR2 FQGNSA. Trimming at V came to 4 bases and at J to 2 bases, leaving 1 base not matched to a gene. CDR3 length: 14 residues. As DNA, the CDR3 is TGTGCCAGCAGCTGGGGACAGGGCAATCAGCCCCAGCATTTT. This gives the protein CASSWGQGNQPQHF.

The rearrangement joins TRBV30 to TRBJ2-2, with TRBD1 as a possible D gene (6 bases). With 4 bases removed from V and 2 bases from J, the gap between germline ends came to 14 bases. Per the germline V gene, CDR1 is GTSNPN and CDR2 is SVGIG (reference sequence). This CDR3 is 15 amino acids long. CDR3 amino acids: CAWTGTTINTGELFF. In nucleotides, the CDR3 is TGTGCCTGGACCGGGACAACAATTAACACCGGGGAGCTGTTTTTT. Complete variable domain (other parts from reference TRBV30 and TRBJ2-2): SQTIHQWPATLVQPVGSPLSLECTVEGTSNPNLYWYRQAAGRGLQLLFYSVGIGQISSEVPQNLSASRPQDRQFILSSKKLLLSDSGFYLCAWTGTTINTGELFFGEGSRLTVL.

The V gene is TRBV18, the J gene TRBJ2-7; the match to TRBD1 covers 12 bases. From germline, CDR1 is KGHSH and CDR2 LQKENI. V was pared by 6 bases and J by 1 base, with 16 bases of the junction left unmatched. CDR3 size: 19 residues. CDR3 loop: CASSPTGTGGWRESYEQYF. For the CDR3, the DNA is TGTGCCAGCTCCCCGACCGGGACAGGGGGCTGGCGGGAGTCCTACGAGCAGTACTTC.

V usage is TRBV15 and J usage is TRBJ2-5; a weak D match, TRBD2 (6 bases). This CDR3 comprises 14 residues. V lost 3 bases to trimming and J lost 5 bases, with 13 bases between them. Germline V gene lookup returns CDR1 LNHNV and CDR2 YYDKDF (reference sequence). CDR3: CATSSWGDGETQYF. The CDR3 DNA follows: TGTGCCACCAGCAGTTGGGGGGATGGGGAGACCCAGTACTTC.

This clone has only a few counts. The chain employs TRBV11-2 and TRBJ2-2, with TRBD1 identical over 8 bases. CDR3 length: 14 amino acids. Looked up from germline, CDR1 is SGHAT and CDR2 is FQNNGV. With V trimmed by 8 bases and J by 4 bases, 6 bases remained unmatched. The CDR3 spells CASVQGAATGELFF. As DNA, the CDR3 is TGTGCCAGCGTCCAGGGGGCTGCCACCGGGGAGCTGTTTTTT.

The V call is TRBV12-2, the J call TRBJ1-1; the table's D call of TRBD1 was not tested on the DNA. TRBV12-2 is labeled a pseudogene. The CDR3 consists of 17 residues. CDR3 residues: CASRSRRTGGLNTEAFF. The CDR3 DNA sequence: TGTGCAAGTCGCTCTAGGCGGACAGGGGGCCTGAACACTGAAGCTTTCTTT.

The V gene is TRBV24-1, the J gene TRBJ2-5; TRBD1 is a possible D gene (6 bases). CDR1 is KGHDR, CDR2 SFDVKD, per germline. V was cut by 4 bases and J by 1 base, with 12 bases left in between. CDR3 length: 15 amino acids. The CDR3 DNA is TGTGCCACCAGTGACCCCACAGGGTTCCAAGAGACCCAGTACTTC. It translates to CATSDPTGFQETQYF.

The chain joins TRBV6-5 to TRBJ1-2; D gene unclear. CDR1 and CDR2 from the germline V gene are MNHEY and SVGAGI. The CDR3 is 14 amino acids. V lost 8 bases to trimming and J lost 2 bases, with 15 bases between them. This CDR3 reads CASRAPMGNYGYTF. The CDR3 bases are TGTGCCAGCCGCGCCCCAATGGGCAACTATGGCTACACCTTC.

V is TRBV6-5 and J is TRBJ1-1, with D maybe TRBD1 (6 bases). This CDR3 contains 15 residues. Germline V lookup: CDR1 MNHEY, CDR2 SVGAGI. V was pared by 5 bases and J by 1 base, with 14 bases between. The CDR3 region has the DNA TGTGCCAGCAGTAGGGGAGGGGGGCGGAACACTGAAGCTTTCTTT. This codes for CASSRGGGRNTEAFF.

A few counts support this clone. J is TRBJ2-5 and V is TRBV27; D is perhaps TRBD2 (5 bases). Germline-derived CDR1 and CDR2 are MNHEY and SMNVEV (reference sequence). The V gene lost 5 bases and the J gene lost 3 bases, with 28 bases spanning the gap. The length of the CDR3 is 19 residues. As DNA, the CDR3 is TGTGCCAGCAGTACCTCGGGAAGGGCCCGACTCCTTGTAGAAGAGACCCAGTACTTC. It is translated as CASSTSGRARLLVEETQYF.

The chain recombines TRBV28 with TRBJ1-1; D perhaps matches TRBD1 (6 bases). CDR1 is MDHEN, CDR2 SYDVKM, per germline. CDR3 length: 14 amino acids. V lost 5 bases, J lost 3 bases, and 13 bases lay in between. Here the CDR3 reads CASSPDRSYTEAFF. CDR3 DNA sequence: TGTGCCAGCAGTCCAGACAGGAGCTACACTGAAGCTTTCTTT.

CDR3 sequence (DNA): TGTGCCAGCAGCCAAGGGGTAGGGGATTCACCCCTCCACTTT. This encodes CASSQGVGDSPLHF. This chain connects TRBV6-5 to TRBJ1-6, with D possibly matching TRBD1 (5 bases). Germline V gene data show CDR1 as MNHEY and CDR2 as SVGAGI. The CDR3 has 14 amino acids. Deletions cut 6 bases from V and 8 bases from J, with 14 bases between.

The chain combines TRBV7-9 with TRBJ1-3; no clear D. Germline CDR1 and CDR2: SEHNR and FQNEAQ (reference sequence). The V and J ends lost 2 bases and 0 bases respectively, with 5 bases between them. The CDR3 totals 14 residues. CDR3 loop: CASSLSFSGNTIYF. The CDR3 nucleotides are TGTGCCAGCAGCTTATCCTTCTCTGGAAACACCATATATTTT.

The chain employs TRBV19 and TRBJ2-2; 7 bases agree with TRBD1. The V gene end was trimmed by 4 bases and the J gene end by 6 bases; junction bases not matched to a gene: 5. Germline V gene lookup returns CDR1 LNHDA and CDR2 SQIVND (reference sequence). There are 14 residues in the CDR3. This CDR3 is CASSSQGEAGELFF. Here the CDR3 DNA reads TGTGCCAGTAGTAGTCAGGGGGAAGCCGGGGAGCTGTTTTTT.

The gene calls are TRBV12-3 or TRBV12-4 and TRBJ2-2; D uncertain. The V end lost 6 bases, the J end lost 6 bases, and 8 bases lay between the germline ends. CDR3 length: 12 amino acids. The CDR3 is CASRMAAGELFF. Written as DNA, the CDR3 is TGTGCCAGCAGGATGGCGGCCGGGGAGCTGTTTTTT.

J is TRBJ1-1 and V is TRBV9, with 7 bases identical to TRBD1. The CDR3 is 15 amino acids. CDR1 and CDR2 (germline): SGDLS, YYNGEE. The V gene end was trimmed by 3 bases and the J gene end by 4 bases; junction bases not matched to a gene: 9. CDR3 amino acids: CASSGDRASPTEAFF. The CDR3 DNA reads TGTGCCAGCAGCGGAGACAGGGCGTCCCCCACTGAAGCTTTCTTT.

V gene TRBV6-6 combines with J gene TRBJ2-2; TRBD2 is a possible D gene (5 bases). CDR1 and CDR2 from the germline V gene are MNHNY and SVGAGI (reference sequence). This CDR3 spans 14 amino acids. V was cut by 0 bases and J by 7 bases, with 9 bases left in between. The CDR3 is CASSYSSGVGELFF. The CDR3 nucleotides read TGTGCCAGCAGTTACTCATCCGGGGTCGGGGAGCTGTTTTTT.

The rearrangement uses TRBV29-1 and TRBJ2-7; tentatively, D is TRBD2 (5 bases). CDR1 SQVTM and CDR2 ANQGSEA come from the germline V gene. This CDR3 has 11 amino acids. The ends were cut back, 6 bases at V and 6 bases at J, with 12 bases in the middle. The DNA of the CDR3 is TGCAGCGTCACCGGGGTAGGCGAGCAGTACTTC. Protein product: CSVTGVGEQYF.

CDR3 residues: CASSMKGKIGELFF. The DNA of the CDR3 is TGTGCCAGTAGTATGAAGGGGAAGATCGGGGAGCTGTTTTTT. This chain joins TRBV19 and TRBJ2-2; D is possibly TRBD1 (5 bases). V was trimmed by 3 bases and J by 7 bases, leaving 12 bases between them. CDR3 size: 14 residues. The germline V gene has CDR1 LNHDA and CDR2 SQIVND (reference sequence).

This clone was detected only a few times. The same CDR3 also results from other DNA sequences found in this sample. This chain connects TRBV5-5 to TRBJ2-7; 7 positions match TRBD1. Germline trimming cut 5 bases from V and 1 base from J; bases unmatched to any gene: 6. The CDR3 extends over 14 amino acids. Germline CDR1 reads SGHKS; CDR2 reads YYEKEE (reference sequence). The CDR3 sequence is CASSWGQSSYEQYF. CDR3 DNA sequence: TGTGCCAGCAGTTGGGGACAGAGTTCCTACGAGCAGTACTTC.

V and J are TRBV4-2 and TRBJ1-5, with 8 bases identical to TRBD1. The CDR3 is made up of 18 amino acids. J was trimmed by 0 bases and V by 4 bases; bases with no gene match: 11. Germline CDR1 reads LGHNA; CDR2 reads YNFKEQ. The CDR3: CASSREFGTGASNQPQHF. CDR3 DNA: TGTGCCAGCAGCCGAGAATTTGGGACAGGAGCTAGCAATCAGCCCCAGCATTTT.

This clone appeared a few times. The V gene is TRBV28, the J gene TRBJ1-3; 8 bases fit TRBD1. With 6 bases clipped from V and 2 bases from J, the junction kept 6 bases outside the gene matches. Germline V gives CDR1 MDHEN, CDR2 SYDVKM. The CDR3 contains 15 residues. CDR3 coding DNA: TGTGCCAGCAGCCCGCTGGACAGGGCTGGAAACACCATATATTTT. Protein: CASSPLDRAGNTIYF.